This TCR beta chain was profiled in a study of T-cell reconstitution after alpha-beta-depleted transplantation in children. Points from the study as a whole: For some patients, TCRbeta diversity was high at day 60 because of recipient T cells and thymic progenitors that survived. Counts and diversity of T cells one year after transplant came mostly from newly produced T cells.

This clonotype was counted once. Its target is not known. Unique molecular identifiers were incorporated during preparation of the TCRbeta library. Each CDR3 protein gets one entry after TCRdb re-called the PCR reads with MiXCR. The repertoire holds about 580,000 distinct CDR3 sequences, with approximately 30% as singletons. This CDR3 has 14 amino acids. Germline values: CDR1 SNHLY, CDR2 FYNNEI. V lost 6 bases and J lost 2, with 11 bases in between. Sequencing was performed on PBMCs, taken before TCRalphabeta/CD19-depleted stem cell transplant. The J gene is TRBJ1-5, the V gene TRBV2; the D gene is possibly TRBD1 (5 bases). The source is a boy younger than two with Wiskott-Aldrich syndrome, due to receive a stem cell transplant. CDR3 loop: CASRQGDGNQPQHF. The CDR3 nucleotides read TGTGCCAGCAGGCAGGGAGATGGCAATCAGCCCCAGCATTTT.